These T cell receptor beta chains were read from a single sample in a study of technical replicates of blood from a handful of donors. Using immunoSEQ multiplex PCR, the repertoire was profiled, and TCRdb retains in-frame clones only, with some absent. The table records some 82,000 clones, about 94% of them present only once. The specimen was T cells isolated from PBMCs. These receptors were obtained from a human donor in good health. Both conserved end residues are part of each CDR3.

V: TRBV9; CDR3: CASSVELNTGELFF
V: TRBV19; CDR3: CASSIYMTGQVYGYTF
V: TRBV29-1; CDR3: CSVETASFYNEQFF
V: TRBV5-4; CDR3: CASSLGGRNNEQFF
V: TRBV7-9; CDR3: CASSLVGRGNEQFF
V: TRBV30; CDR3: CAWSATDRKNTEAFF
V: TRBV6-5; CDR3: CASSSLAAGYEQYF
V: TRBV5-6; CDR3: CASSLGGGTAQETQYF
V: TRBV13; CDR3: CASSYGTGTEAFF
V: TRBV19; CDR3: CASSGRNYGYTF
V: TRBV11-2; CDR3: CASSLGPQGYEQYF
V: TRBV29-1; CDR3: CSVGEMADQPQHF
V: TRBV27; CDR3: CASSLASGLAGEQYF
V: TRBV7-8; CDR3: CASSLGQNTEAFF
V: TRBV5-4; CDR3: CASRRGGRTNTEAFF
V: TRBV2; CDR3: CASSEFGGRAGELFF
V: TRBV28; CDR3: CASSPGLAKGELFF
V: TRBV6-1; CDR3: CASSVSASYEQYF
V: TRBV27; CDR3: CASSLGPNYEQYF
V: TRBV19; CDR3: CASREAKNTGELFF
V: TRBV7-9; CDR3: CASSLGRQGDEKLFF
V: TRBV28; CDR3: CATLSTGTSGELFF
V: TRBV4-2; CDR3: CASSLHPRTGGHGYTF
V: TRBV7-9; CDR3: CASSPSVEDTDTQYF
V: TRBV19; CDR3: CASRFTENQPQHF
V: TRBV4-1; CDR3: CASSQRDRESYEQYF
V: TRBV28; CDR3: CASSRQGASNEKLFF
V: TRBV28; CDR3: CASSLLAGVFSTQYF
V: TRBV6-5; CDR3: CASSYVAGDYNEQFF